This record covers a single TCR beta chain. These data come from a study of T cell responses to AZD1222 COVID-19 vaccine. CDR3 length equals 13 residues. Germline V gene lookup returns CDR1 SGHVS and CDR2 FQNEAQ. J was trimmed by 5 bases and V by 5 bases; bases with no gene match: 5. Clones were sequenced by immunoSEQ multiplex PCR, and TCRdb holds only the in-frame ones, with some missing. Of around 150,000 clones listed, approximately 84% are singletons. Sequences were derived from peripheral blood, sampled on day 0 of AZD1222 vaccination. The source of this sequence is an adult in good health. The V gene is TRBV7-8, the J gene TRBJ1-1; 7 nucleotides align to TRBD1. This chain's CDR3 is CASSLDRETEAFF. The CDR3 DNA follows: TGTGCCAGCAGCCTAGACAGGGAAACTGAAGCTTTCTTT.